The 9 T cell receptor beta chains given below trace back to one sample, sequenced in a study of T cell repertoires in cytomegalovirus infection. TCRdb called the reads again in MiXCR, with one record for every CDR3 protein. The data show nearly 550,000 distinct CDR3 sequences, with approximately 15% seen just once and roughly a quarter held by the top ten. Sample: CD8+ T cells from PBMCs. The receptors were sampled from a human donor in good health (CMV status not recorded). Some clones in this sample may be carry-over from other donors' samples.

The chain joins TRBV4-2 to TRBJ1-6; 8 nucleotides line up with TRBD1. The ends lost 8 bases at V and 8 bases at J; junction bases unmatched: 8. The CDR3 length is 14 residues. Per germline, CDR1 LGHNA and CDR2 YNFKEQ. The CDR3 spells CASQVGQDDSPLHF. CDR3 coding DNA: TGTGCCAGCCAGGTGGGACAGGACGATTCACCCCTCCACTTT.

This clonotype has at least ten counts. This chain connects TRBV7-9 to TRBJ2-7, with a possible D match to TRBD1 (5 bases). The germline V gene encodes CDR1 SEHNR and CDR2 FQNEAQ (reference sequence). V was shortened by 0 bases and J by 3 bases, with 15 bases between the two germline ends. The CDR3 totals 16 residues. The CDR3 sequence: CASSLAGREGDYEQYF. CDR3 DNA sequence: TGTGCCAGCAGCTTAGCGGGCAGGGAAGGGGACTACGAGCAGTACTTC.

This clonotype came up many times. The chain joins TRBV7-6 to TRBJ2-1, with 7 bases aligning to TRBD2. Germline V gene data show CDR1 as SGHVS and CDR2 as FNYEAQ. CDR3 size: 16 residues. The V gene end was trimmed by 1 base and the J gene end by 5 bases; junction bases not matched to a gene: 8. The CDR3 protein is CASSLGGLAANNEQFF. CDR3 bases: TGTGCCAGCAGCTTAGGAGGTCTAGCGGCTAACAATGAGCAGTTCTTC.

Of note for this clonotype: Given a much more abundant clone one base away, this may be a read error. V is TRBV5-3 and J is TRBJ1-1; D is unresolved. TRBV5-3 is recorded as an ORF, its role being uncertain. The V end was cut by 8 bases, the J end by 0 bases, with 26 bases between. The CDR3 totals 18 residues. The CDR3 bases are TGTGCCAGCACCCTAGAGGGCCCACGGGTAATGGTGAACACTGAAGCTTTCTTT. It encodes CASTLEGPRVMVNTEAFF.

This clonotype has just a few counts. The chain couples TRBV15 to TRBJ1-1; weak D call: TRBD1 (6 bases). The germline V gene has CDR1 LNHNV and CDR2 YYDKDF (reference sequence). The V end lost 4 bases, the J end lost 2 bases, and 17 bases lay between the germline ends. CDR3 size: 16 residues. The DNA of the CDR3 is TGTGCCACCAGCACCACTCTAAAGGGGGAAAACACTGAAGCTTTCTTT. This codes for CATSTTLKGENTEAFF.

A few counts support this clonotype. CDR3 in DNA: TGTGCCAGCAGTTCTCCTGGGACTAGCGGGAGGCCTAAGCAGTTCTTC. As protein: CASSSPGTSGRPKQFF. The V and J genes are TRBV28 and TRBJ2-1; 15 positions match TRBD2. V dropped 4 bases and J dropped 11; count of bases not matched to a gene: 9. This CDR3 contains 16 residues. CDR1 and CDR2 (germline): MDHEN, SYDVKM.

The CDR3 region is CAWSVGSSGNTIYF. The CDR3 DNA sequence: TGTGCCTGGAGTGTGGGGAGCTCTGGAAACACCATATATTTT. The gene calls are TRBV30 and TRBJ1-3, with D unresolved. The germline V gene has CDR1 GTSNPN and CDR2 SVGIG (reference sequence). This CDR3 is built from 14 residues. Trimming shortened V by 0 bases and J by 0 bases, and 6 bases separated the two germline ends.

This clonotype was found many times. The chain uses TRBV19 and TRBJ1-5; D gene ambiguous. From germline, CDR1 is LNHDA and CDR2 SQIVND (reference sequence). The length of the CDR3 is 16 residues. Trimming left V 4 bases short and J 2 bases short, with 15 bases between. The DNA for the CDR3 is TGTGCCAGTAGTAGCGAATTTGCGCGTGGCAATCAGCCCCAGCATTTT. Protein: CASSSEFARGNQPQHF. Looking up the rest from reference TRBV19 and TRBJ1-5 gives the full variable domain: DGGITQSPKYLFRKEGQNVTLSCEQNLNHDAMYWYRQDPGQGLRLIYYSQIVNDFQKGDIAEGYSVSREKKESFPLTVTSAQKNPTAFYLCASSSEFARGNQPQHFGDGTRLSIL.

CDR3 protein: CASSATAGGPSYNEQFF. CDR3 sequence (DNA): TGTGCCAGCAGCGCTACAGCGGGGGGGCCGTCCTACAATGAGCAGTTCTTC. This chain uses TRBV5-6 with TRBJ2-1; 10 bases line up with TRBD2. Germline-derived CDR1 and CDR2 are SGHDT and YYEEEE. The CDR3 covers 17 residues. The J segment lost 1 base and the V segment lost 4 bases, leaving 8 bases of the junction unmatched.